This TCR beta chain was sequenced for a study of regulatory T cells in long-lasting Graves disease. Study-wide points: Favoring TRBV28, TRBJ1-2 and TRBJ2-5 was a feature seen in persistent disease.

The TCR beta library used iRepertoire HTBI primers with Arm-PCR amplification of CDR3. TCRdb re-called the multiplex PCR reads through MiXCR, storing one row per CDR3 protein. The sample consists of around 470,000 distinct CDR3 sequences, 12% to 15% of them appearing once. This clonotype was seen ten or more times. The antigen is not known. Noted time point: newly diagnosed GD, antithyroid drugs for less than 3 months. PBMC RNA was the source of the TCR library. Criteria from the American Thyroid Association guidelines were applied to diagnose Graves' disease. EDTA tubes held about 9.7 milliliters of peripheral blood from each patient. Trimming took 3 bases from V and 3 from J, leaving 6 bases between them. This CDR3 has 13 amino acids. The germline CDR1 and CDR2 sequences are MNHGY and SVAAGI. This sample also belongs to another study, concerning T cells in Graves' hyperthyroidism and ophthalmopathy. From that paper: The authors deemed Graves' hyperthyroidism stable absent ophthalmopathy progression within 18 months.

The receptor's source is a woman in her forties or fifties with Graves disease. The sample consisted of peripheral blood mononuclear cells (PBMCs), taken at new diagnosis, from a patient treated with antithyroid drugs. This chain links TRBV6-9 with TRBJ1-5; D uncertain. The CDR3: CASSYGYNQPQHF. In DNA, the CDR3 is TGTGCCAGCAGTTACGGCTACAATCAGCCCCAGCATTTT.